Each of the 20 T cell receptor beta chains below was sequenced from the same sample in a study of tumor and adjacent non-tumor tissue in lung cancer. The template was RNA from unsorted bulk tissue. More than 3 cm separated this lung sample from the edge of the tumor. The library came from three nested PCR rounds adapted from ARM-PCR protocols. TCRdb called the multiplex PCR reads again in MiXCR, with one record for every CDR3 protein. This repertoire shows tens of thousands of distinct CDR3 sequences, less than 70% found once; its top ten account for around 28%. Material for sequencing was distant non-tumor lung tissue. The receptors stem from a woman in her seventies with non-small cell lung cancer.

Concerning this clonotype itself: The conserved phenylalanine or tryptophan is not found at the CDR3 terminus, so this likely reflects a read error. The DNA is left out, because the CDR3 cannot be placed on it with certainty; the CDR3 is given as TCRdb lists it. The CDR3 region is CPSSEWSTLNTEAVL. V usage is TRBV10-2 and J usage is TRBJ1-1. The germline V gene has CDR1 WSHSY and CDR2 SAAADI. From its first to its last residue, the CDR3 has 15 amino acids.

With regard to this clonotype: An end of the junction differs from the germline gene, which may be a read error. The rearrangement uses TRBV7-8 and TRBJ2-2; no definite D call. The CDR3 sequence is 13 residues long. Germline loops: CDR1 SGHVS, CDR2 FQNEAQ. The CDR3 sequence: CAGSLEETGELFF. As DNA, the CDR3 is TGTGCCGGCAGCTTAGAAGAAACCGGGGAGCTGTTTTTT.

There are many counts of this clonotype. The rearrangement joins TRBV12-3 or TRBV12-4 to TRBJ1-1; weak D call: TRBD1 (5 bases). The CDR3 is 12 residues long. V was trimmed by 7 bases and J by 7 bases, leaving 13 bases between them. The CDR3 sequence is CASKSRADEAFF. The CDR3 nucleotides read TGTGCCAGCAAATCCAGGGCGGATGAAGCTTTCTTT.

To note about this clonotype: A much larger clone lies a single base off, so this may be a read error. The chain has TRBV7-8 and TRBJ2-1, with D hard to call. The CDR3 has 14 amino acids. Germline V gives CDR1 SGHVS, CDR2 FQNEAQ. The CDR3 bases are TGTGCCAGCAGCTTGGATGGACCTTTGGATGAGCAGCTCTTC. It encodes CASSLDGPLDEQLF. Based on the CDR3 plus reference TRBV7-8 and TRBJ2-1, the full variable domain is GAGVSQSPRYKVAKRGQDVALRCDPISGHVSLFWYQQALGQGPEFLTYFQNEAQLDKSGLPSDRFFAERPEGSVSTLKIQRTQQEDSAVYLCASSLDGPLDEQLFGPGTRLTVL.

Notes on this clonotype: This likely comes from a read error, as the CDR3 has no conserved phenylalanine or tryptophan at its end. The rearrangement joins TRBV28 to TRBJ2-3; D not certain. CDR1 is MDHEN and CDR2 is SYDVKM in the germline V gene. Trimming shortened V by 4 bases and J by 5 bases, and 16 bases separated the two germline ends. This CDR3 contains 15 residues. The CDR3 DNA reads TGTGCCAGCAGTTCAACGGGCCATAAAGGAGATACGCAGTATTAT. This encodes CASSSTGHKGDTQYY.

Turning to this clonotype: This clone may be a read error of a much larger clone one base away. The V call is TRBV13, the J call TRBJ2-2, with 8 bases matching TRBD2. Germline CDR1 PRHDT, CDR2 FYEKMQ (reference sequence). This CDR3 is built from 16 residues. CDR3 loop: CTSSLTSGGRIGELFF. Written as DNA, the CDR3 is TGTACCAGCAGCTTAACCTCGGGGGGGCGCATCGGGGAGCTGTTTTTT.

About this clonotype: A much larger clonotype is one base distant, so this may be a read error. Because the CDR3 is missing its conserved closing phenylalanine or tryptophan, this is likely a read error. This chain uses TRBV20-1 with TRBJ2-1; 8 nucleotides match TRBD2. This CDR3 is built from 13 residues. In germline, CDR1 is DFQATT, CDR2 SNEGSKA (reference sequence). V lost 5 bases and J lost 4; bases outside the gene matches: 4. As DNA, the CDR3 is TGCAGTGCTGCCGGGACTAGTTACAATGAGCAGTTCTTA. Amino acid sequence: CSAAGTSYNEQFL.

This clonotype was observed many times. The chain's CDR3 is CASSQVTTDTQYF. CDR3 bases: TGTGCCAGCAGCCAAGTCACTACGGATACGCAGTATTTT. The chain joins TRBV4-2 to TRBJ2-3; D gene uncertain. This CDR3 is 13 amino acids long. Deletions cut 1 base from V and 6 bases from J, with 8 bases between. Germline V gives CDR1 LGHNA, CDR2 YNFKEQ.

Remarks on this clonotype: At one of its ends the junction is not consistent with the germline gene, which may arise from a read error. J is TRBJ1-2 and V is TRBV6-1; possible D gene TRBD1, 6 bases. This CDR3 spans 15 amino acids. The germline V gene encodes CDR1 MNHNS and CDR2 SASEGT. DNA of the CDR3: TGTGCAAGCAGTGAAGGTCAGGGGTTCGGCCATGGCTACACCTTC. This translates into CASSEGQGFGHGYTF.

This clonotype showed up just a few times. A read error may be the cause here, since a much bigger clone is one base away. The CDR3 ends on some other residue instead of the conserved phenylalanine or tryptophan, so this is likely a read error. The rearrangement links TRBV10-3 to TRBJ2-5; tentative D call: TRBD2 (5 bases). V lost 2 bases and J lost 4, with 8 bases in between. CDR3 length: 13 residues. The germline V gene has CDR1 ENHRY and CDR2 SYGVKD. CDR3 protein: CAISESEGETQYL. In DNA form, the CDR3 reads TGTGCCATCAGTGAGAGCGAGGGAGAGACCCAGTACTTA.

This clonotype was counted at least ten times. The chain has TRBV6-2 or TRBV6-3 and TRBJ2-3; no clear D. This CDR3 has 11 residues. Germline loops: CDR1 MNHEY, CDR2 SVGEGT. Trimming left V 4 bases short and J 4 bases short, with 3 bases between. The DNA of the CDR3 is TGTGCCAGCAGTTTTGCAGATACGCAGTATTTT. Its translation is CASSFADTQYF.

Notes on this clonotype: No conserved phenylalanine or tryptophan ends this CDR3, so it is likely a read error. V is TRBV6-6 and J is TRBJ1-5, with TRBD1 identical over 11 bases. Germline V gene data show CDR1 as MNHNY and CDR2 as SVGAGI (reference sequence). The CDR3 is 14 amino acids. The CDR3 DNA follows: TGTACCAGCAGGTTAGGGACAGGGGGACAGCCCCAGCATTCT. Residues: CTSRLGTGGQPQHS.

This clonotype was recorded a few times. The germline gene is not matched at one end of the junction; a read error may be the cause. As DNA, the CDR3 is TGCAGCGTTGGGGACACCAGGGAGCTGTTTTTT. As protein: CSVGDTRELFF. This chain connects TRBV29-1 to TRBJ2-2; D might be TRBD1 (6 bases). This CDR3 has 11 amino acids. Germline CDR1 and CDR2: SQVTM and ANQGSEA.

This clonotype was seen only a few times. The V and J genes are TRBV6-5 and TRBJ2-1, with D possibly TRBD2 on 5 matching bases. There are 16 residues in the CDR3. V was shortened by 8 bases and J by 6 bases, with 23 bases between the two germline ends. CDR1 is MNHEY, CDR2 SVGAGI, per germline. CDR3 in DNA: TGTGCCAGCCAACGATCCCCGAGCGGCGAATCCAATGAGCAGTTCTTC. Encoded protein: CASQRSPSGESNEQFF.

This clonotype occurred many times. The J gene is TRBJ2-1, the V gene TRBV28, with TRBD2 as a possible D gene (6 bases). The V gene lost 6 bases and the J gene lost 8 bases, with 23 bases spanning the gap. The CDR3 spans 16 residues. Germline CDR1 and CDR2: MDHEN and SYDVKM. Here the CDR3 reads CASSPEGGSGLYEQFF. In DNA form, the CDR3 reads TGTGCCAGCAGCCCCGAAGGAGGGAGCGGCCTTTATGAGCAGTTCTTC.

The chain uses TRBV28 and TRBJ2-7, with D hard to call. Germline V gene data show CDR1 as MDHEN and CDR2 as SYDVKM. This CDR3 region has 11 residues. Trimming took off 3 bases at V and 3 bases at J, with 3 bases between the two ends. CDR3: CASSFYYEQYF. CDR3 DNA: TGTGCCAGCAGTTTCTACTACGAGCAGTACTTC. Full variable domain (outside the CDR3, taken from reference TRBV28 and TRBJ2-7): DVKVTQSSRYLVKRTGEKVFLECVQDMDHENMFWYRQDPGLGLRLIYFSYDVKMKEKGDIPEGYSVSREKKERFSLILESASTNQTSMYLCASSFYYEQYFGPGTRLTVT.

This clonotype has a handful of counts. This may be a read error, as it is one base from a much larger clone. The V gene is TRBV20-1, the J gene TRBJ2-5; 8 nucleotides agree with TRBD2. V shed 1 base and J 7 bases; nucleotides not matched to a gene: 14. The germline V gene encodes CDR1 DFQATT and CDR2 SNEGSKA (reference sequence). This CDR3 spans 16 amino acids. The CDR3 region has the DNA TGCAGTGCTAGAGCTGGTAGCGGGGAGGTTGGGGGGACCCAGTACTTC. This sequence encodes CSARAGSGEVGGTQYF.

As to this clonotype: No conserved phenylalanine or tryptophan is present at the end of the CDR3, so a read error is the likely explanation. The chain combines TRBV5-1 with TRBJ2-7, with D possibly TRBD2 on 5 matching bases. This CDR3 is built from 14 residues. Germline V lookup: CDR1 SGHRS, CDR2 YFSETQ. CDR3 coding DNA: TGCGCGAGCAGCTTGGAGTTAGACTACTATGAGCAGTACATC. This sequence encodes CASSLELDYYEQYI.

The chain is built from TRBV6-2 or TRBV6-3 and TRBJ2-1; possible D gene TRBD2, 5 bases. Trimming left V 7 bases short and J 9 bases short, with 13 bases between. CDR3 length: 12 amino acids. Germline CDR1 is MNHEY and CDR2 is SVGEGT. The DNA for the CDR3 is TGTGCCAGCAATCCTCGGAGGAGTGAGCAGTTCTTC. Translation gives CASNPRRSEQFF.

At least ten counts were recorded for this clonotype. The CDR3 sequence: CSARLHTNYGYTF. CDR3 bases: TGCAGTGCTAGGTTGCATACTAACTATGGCTACACCTTC. The rearrangement joins TRBV20-1 to TRBJ1-2; no clear D gene. This CDR3 region has 13 residues. Per the germline V gene, CDR1 is DFQATT and CDR2 is SNEGSKA (reference sequence). V was clipped by 3 bases and J by 0 bases, with 8 bases between them.